This T cell receptor (beta chain) derives from a study of T cell responses to AZD1222 COVID-19 vaccine. Produced via immunoSEQ multiplex PCR; TCRdb's table is partial and in-frame only. The sample records some 92,000 clones, roughly nine tenths being singletons. V was pared by 3 bases and J by 5 bases, with 11 bases between. The CDR3 length is 13 residues. Germline CDR1 is SGHTS and CDR2 is YDEGEE. General study results and limits: The study found vaccine-associated CD4 TCRs spanning spike, dominant at 160-218 and 743-854.

This clone was counted only a few times. What it binds is not known. The chain carries TRBV5-8 and TRBJ2-5; tentatively, D is TRBD1 (6 bases). The receptor was derived from an adult in good health. The starting material was peripheral blood, obtained on day 0 of AZD1222 vaccination. The CDR3 bases are TGTGCCAGCAGCTCCAGGGGAATTGAGACCCAGTACTTC. Translated: CASSSRGIETQYF.